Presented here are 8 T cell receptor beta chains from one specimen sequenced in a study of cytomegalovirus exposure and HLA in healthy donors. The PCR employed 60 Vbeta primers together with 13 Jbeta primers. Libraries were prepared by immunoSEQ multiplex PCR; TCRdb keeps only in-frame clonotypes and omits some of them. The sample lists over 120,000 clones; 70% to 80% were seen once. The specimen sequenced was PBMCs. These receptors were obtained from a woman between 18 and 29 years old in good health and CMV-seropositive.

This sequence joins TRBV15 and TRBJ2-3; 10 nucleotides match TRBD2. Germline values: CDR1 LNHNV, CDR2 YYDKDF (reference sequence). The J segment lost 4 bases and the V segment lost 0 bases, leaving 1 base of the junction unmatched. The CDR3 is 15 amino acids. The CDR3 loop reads CATSRESGGADTQYF. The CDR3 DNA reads TGTGCCACCAGCAGAGAGAGCGGGGGGGCAGATACGCAGTATTTT.

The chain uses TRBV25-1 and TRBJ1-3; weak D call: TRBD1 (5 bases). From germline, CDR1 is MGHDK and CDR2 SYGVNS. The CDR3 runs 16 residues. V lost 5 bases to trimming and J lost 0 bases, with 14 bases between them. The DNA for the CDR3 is TGTGCCAGCAGTCCAGAATGGGACTTCTCTGGAAACACCATATATTTT. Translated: CASSPEWDFSGNTIYF.

The CDR3 DNA follows: TGCGCCAGCAGCTTGCGGGGAGCGGGGGCCCAAGAGACCCAGTACTTC. As protein: CASSLRGAGAQETQYF. The V gene is TRBV5-1, the J gene TRBJ2-5; 8 bases align to TRBD2. Germline CDR1 is SGHRS and CDR2 is YFSETQ. Unmatched junction bases numbered 6, after V lost 1 base and J lost 1 base. This CDR3 comprises 16 residues.

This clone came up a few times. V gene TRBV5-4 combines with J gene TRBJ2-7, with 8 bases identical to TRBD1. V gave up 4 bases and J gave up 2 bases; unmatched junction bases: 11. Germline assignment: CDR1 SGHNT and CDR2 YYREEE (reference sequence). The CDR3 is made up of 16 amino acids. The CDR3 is CASSPSRRTGTYEQYF. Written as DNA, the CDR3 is TGTGCCAGCAGCCCCTCCCGCCGGACAGGGACCTACGAGCAGTACTTC.

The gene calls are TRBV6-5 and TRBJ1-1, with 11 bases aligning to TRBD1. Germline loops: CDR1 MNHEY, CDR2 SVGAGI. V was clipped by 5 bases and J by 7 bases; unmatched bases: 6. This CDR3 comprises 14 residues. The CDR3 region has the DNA TGTGCCAGCAGTCGGACAGGGGGCGCGGATGAAGCTTTCTTT. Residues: CASSRTGGADEAFF.

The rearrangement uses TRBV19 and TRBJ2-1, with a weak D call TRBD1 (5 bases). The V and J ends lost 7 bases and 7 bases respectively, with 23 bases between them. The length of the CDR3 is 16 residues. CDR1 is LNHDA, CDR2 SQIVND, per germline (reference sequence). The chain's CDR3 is CASKSESQGIRNEQFF. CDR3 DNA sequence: TGTGCCAGTAAATCGGAGTCGCAGGGAATTCGTAATGAGCAGTTCTTC.

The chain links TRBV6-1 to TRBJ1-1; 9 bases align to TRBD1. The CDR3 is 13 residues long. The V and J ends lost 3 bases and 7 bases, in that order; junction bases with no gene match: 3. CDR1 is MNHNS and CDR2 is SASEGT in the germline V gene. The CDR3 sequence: CASSDWTGDEAFF. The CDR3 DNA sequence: TGTGCCAGCAGTGACTGGACAGGGGATGAAGCTTTCTTT.

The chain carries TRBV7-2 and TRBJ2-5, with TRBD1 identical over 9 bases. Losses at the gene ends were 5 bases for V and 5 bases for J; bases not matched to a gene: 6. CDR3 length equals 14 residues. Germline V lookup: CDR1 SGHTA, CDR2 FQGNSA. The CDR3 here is CASSPGTGMETQYF. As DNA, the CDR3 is TGTGCCAGCAGCCCCGGGACAGGGATGGAGACCCAGTACTTC.